This section outlines one T cell receptor (beta chain) sequence together with its context. The data derive from a study of blood T cell repertoires in COVID-19. Turning to the study itself: COVID-19 samples from acute and convalescent phases originated in the United States, Italy and Spain. T cells, B-cell-depleted T cells, or PBMCs supplied cDNA or gDNA.

With 4 bases removed from V and 5 bases from J, the gap between germline ends came to 17 bases. Germline values: CDR1 SQVTM, CDR2 ANQGSEA. The CDR3 is 14 amino acids. In the original analysis: Amplification of reference gene primers provided the estimated nucleated cell counts. The table came from immunoSEQ multiplex PCR; TCRdb's copy has only in-frame clones and leaves some out. V, J and clone size were drawn from that table, and D and trimming were deduced from the DNA. The sample consists of 130,000 to 150,000 clones, roughly 84% of them appearing once. The V call is TRBV29-1, the J call TRBJ1-1; D may be TRBD1 (6 bases). The sequenced material came from peripheral blood. The sequence was obtained from a human donor in a cohort sampled during active COVID-19. Written as DNA, the CDR3 is TGCAGCGTTGGGCGGAGTGGGGGCACTACTGAAGCTTTCTTT. This translates into CSVGRSGGTTEAFF.